This record looks at one TCR beta chain sequence and its context. This specimen belongs to a study of blood T cell repertoires in COVID-19. Per the study methods: Counts of nucleated cells, estimated from reference gene primer amplification, were obtained. Method: immunoSEQ multiplex PCR; TCRdb's copy keeps in-frame clones and lacks some. The D gene and trimming were derived from the DNA, and the V and J assignments and clone size from that table. In the table there are 80,000 to 100,000 clones, approximately 89% of which are singletons. Trimming took off 4 bases at V and 4 bases at J, with 10 bases between the two ends. This CDR3 has 13 residues. Germline V lookup: CDR1 KGHDR, CDR2 SFDVKD.

V and J are TRBV24-1 and TRBJ2-7; D not resolved. The TCR was taken from a human donor in a cohort sampled during active COVID-19. The sample consisted of peripheral blood. The CDR3 is CATSDPTGYEQYF. CDR3 in DNA: TGTGCCACCAGTGACCCGACTGGATACGAGCAGTACTTC.